These 13 T cell receptor beta chains were sequenced from one sample in a study of identical twins. One entry per CDR3 protein, called by TCRdb with MiXCR from the 5' RACE reads. The sample lists about 520,000 distinct CDR3 sequences; 22% were seen once. The same specimen was also included in a second study, on T cells expressing NK-cell markers.

The specimen sequenced was CD4+ T cells sorted from blood. The receptors shown here come from a woman between 18 and 29 years old in good health.

This chain links TRBV20-1 with TRBJ1-5; tentatively, D is TRBD1 (5 bases). This CDR3 region has 12 residues. V lost 1 base, J lost 9 bases, and 10 bases lay in between. Germline V gene data show CDR1 as DFQATT and CDR2 as SNEGSKA (reference sequence). In DNA form, the CDR3 reads TGCAGTGCTAGAGGGGGGAGGGGGCCCCAGCATTTT. It encodes CSARGGRGPQHF.

The chain couples TRBV5-1 to TRBJ2-7; D is perhaps TRBD1 or TRBD2 (5 bases each). Germline V CDR1 and CDR2: SGHRS, YFSETQ. The CDR3 length is 13 residues. V shed 4 bases and J shed 6 bases, with 14 bases lying between them. The CDR3 is CASSQGSGIEQYF. In nucleotides, the CDR3 is TGCGCCAGCAGCCAGGGCTCGGGGATCGAGCAGTACTTC.

This clonotype has a handful of counts. The rearrangement links TRBV5-1 to TRBJ2-7, with TRBD1 matching over 7 bases. Germline V CDR1 and CDR2: SGHRS, YFSETQ. The CDR3 sequence is 13 residues long. With V trimmed by 8 bases and J by 2 bases, 7 bases remained unmatched. CDR3 sequence reads: CASAGTAAYEQYF. The CDR3 DNA follows: TGCGCCAGTGCCGGGACAGCCGCCTACGAGCAGTACTTC.

This clonotype was seen more than once but under ten times. The V gene is TRBV25-1, the J gene TRBJ1-4; D might be TRBD1 (5 bases). The CDR3 contains 16 residues. From germline, CDR1 is MGHDK and CDR2 SYGVNS. Trimming shortened V by 2 bases and J by 2 bases, and 12 bases separated the two germline ends. CDR3 in amino acids: CASSEPGARTNEKLFF. The CDR3 nucleotides read TGTGCCAGCAGTGAACCCGGGGCACGGACTAATGAAAAACTGTTTTTT.

This clonotype occurred many times. This chain uses TRBV11-1 with TRBJ2-2, with a weak D call TRBD2 (5 bases). This CDR3 comprises 13 residues. Germline CDR1 SGHAT, CDR2 FQDESV (reference sequence). Trimming stripped 5 bases from V and 7 bases from J, with 11 bases between. CDR3 amino acids: CASSKSADGELFF. The CDR3 DNA follows: TGTGCCAGCAGCAAATCAGCGGACGGGGAGCTGTTTTTT.

This clonotype was seen only a few times. The rearrangement uses TRBV9 and TRBJ2-2, with 9 bases that match TRBD1. Trimming at V came to 4 bases and at J to 3 bases, leaving 7 bases not matched to a gene. Per the germline V gene, CDR1 is SGDLS and CDR2 is YYNGEE. CDR3 length: 16 residues. The CDR3: CASSPRGTGYTGELFF. CDR3 DNA: TGTGCCAGCAGCCCGCGAGGGACAGGGTACACCGGGGAGCTGTTTTTT.

The sample holds a few counts of this clonotype. V and J are TRBV20-1 and TRBJ2-7; the match to TRBD2 covers 9 bases. Germline CDR1 reads DFQATT; CDR2 reads SNEGSKA (reference sequence). The CDR3 totals 12 residues. Trimming cost V 1 base and J 13 bases; bases outside gene matches: 8. CDR3 coding DNA: TGCAGTGCTAGAGTAGGGAGGGGACTAGCTTACTTC. Encoded protein: CSARVGRGLAYF.

There are many counts of this clonotype. The chain has TRBV12-3 or TRBV12-4 and TRBJ1-5, with 7 bases matching TRBD1. V shed 0 bases, J shed 6 bases, and the junction held 8 bases outside the gene matches. The CDR3 covers 16 residues. CDR3 amino acids: CASSLAGTGDGQPQHF. The CDR3 DNA reads as TGTGCCAGCAGTTTAGCTGGCACAGGGGACGGTCAGCCCCAGCATTTT.

V usage is TRBV6-5 and J usage is TRBJ1-4; perhaps TRBD1 as D (5 bases). Trimming removed 0 bases at V and 12 bases at J, with 8 bases between. Germline CDR1 is MNHEY and CDR2 is SVGAGI. This CDR3 has 12 residues. The DNA for the CDR3 is TGTGCCAGCAGTTACTCAAGGGGAGAACTGTTTTTT. Its protein product is CASSYSRGELFF.

This sequence joins TRBV11-2 and TRBJ2-5; possibly TRBD2 for D (6 bases). V lost 0 bases and J 5 bases, leaving 13 bases between the germline ends. Germline V gene lookup returns CDR1 SGHAT and CDR2 FQNNGV. The CDR3 is made up of 15 amino acids. CDR3 DNA: TGTGCCAGCAGCTTAGACCCAGTCGCGGGGGAGACCCAGTACTTC. It yields the protein CASSLDPVAGETQYF.

The CDR3 coding sequence is TGTGCCAGCAGCCCGGGACTGCCTAACTATGGCTACACCTTC. Its translation: CASSPGLPNYGYTF. The gene calls are TRBV12-3 or TRBV12-4 and TRBJ1-2; D is possibly TRBD1 (5 bases). The CDR3 has 14 amino acids. Trimming stripped 6 bases from V and 0 bases from J, with 11 bases between.

Only a few counts were recorded for this clonotype. The V gene is TRBV6-1, the J gene TRBJ1-1; 7 nucleotides agree with TRBD1. The CDR3 spans 15 residues. Germline values: CDR1 MNHNS, CDR2 SASEGT. V lost 6 bases and J lost 5; bases outside the gene matches: 12. The CDR3 sequence is CASSNDGGGRTEAFF. The CDR3 DNA follows: TGTGCCAGCAGCAATGATGGAGGGGGCAGGACTGAAGCTTTCTTT.

This clonotype has only a few counts. V usage is TRBV4-3 and J usage is TRBJ2-4, with D possibly matching TRBD1 (5 bases). This CDR3 contains 17 residues. The V end lost 0 bases, the J end lost 0 bases, and 12 bases lay between the germline ends. Germline lookup yields CDR1 LGHNA and CDR2 YSLEER. The CDR3 region has the DNA TGCGCCAGCAGCCAAGAAGGGGCCCGATTAGCCAAAAACATTCAGTACTTC. It encodes CASSQEGARLAKNIQYF.